These 23 T cell receptor beta chains were sequenced from one sample in a study of blood T cell repertoires in COVID-19. Sequencing was performed with immunoSEQ multiplex PCR; in TCRdb, only in-frame clones are kept and a portion is missing. Among tens of thousands of clones listed, approximately 91% were seen once. Sequenced sample: peripheral blood. These receptor sequences come from a woman in her 70s with active COVID-19.

The genes are TRBV13 and TRBJ2-2, with 8 bases matching TRBD1. This CDR3 region has 15 residues. V shed 5 bases and J 4 bases; nucleotides not matched to a gene: 6. The germline V gene encodes CDR1 PRHDT and CDR2 FYEKMQ (reference sequence). This CDR3 is CASSLGDRFTGELFF. The CDR3 DNA sequence: TGTGCCAGCAGCCTGGGGGACAGGTTCACCGGGGAGCTGTTTTTT.

V gene TRBV13 combines with J gene TRBJ2-5; D not resolved. The V and J ends lost 0 bases and 3 bases respectively, with 5 bases between them. The germline V gene has CDR1 PRHDT and CDR2 FYEKMQ (reference sequence). The CDR3 contains 13 residues. The CDR3: CASSLGQKETQYF. CDR3 nucleotides: TGTGCCAGCAGCTTAGGCCAAAAAGAGACCCAGTACTTC. The full variable domain, with the rest looked up from reference TRBV13 and TRBJ2-5, is AAGVIQSPRHLIKEKRETATLKCYPIPRHDTVYWYQQGPGQDPQFLISFYEKMQSDKGSIPDRFSAQQFSDYHSELNMSSLELGDSALYFCASSLGQKETQYFGPGTRLLVL.

This chain joins TRBV7-3 and TRBJ2-1; D is ambiguous. CDR1 is SGHTA and CDR2 is FQGTGA in the germline V gene. V was pared by 2 bases and J by 5 bases, with 7 bases between. CDR3 length: 13 residues. The CDR3 nucleotides read TGTGCCAGCAGCTTATCAGGTGACAATGAGCAGTTCTTC. This encodes CASSLSGDNEQFF.

The V call is TRBV5-1, the J call TRBJ2-3; TRBD2 agrees at 10 bases. Looked up from germline, CDR1 is SGHRS and CDR2 is YFSETQ. After removal of 0 bases from V and 4 bases from J, the junction contained 8 bases not matched to a gene. The length of the CDR3 is 17 residues. CDR3 bases: TGCGCCAGCAGCTTGGTTCTAGCGGGAGAAGGGGCAGATACGCAGTATTTT. This sequence encodes CASSLVLAGEGADTQYF.

This sequence joins TRBV9 and TRBJ2-7; 11 nucleotides match TRBD2. Germline V gene sequence: CDR1 SGDLS, CDR2 YYNGEE. V shed 0 bases, J shed 5 bases, and the junction held 7 bases outside the gene matches. This CDR3 contains 16 residues. The CDR3 DNA follows: TGTGCCAGCAGCGTAGGTGGGGGACTAGCGGTCGACGAGCAGTACTTC. Protein: CASSVGGGLAVDEQYF.

V usage is TRBV30 and J usage is TRBJ1-1; D gene unclear. CDR1 and CDR2 from the germline V gene are GTSNPN and SVGIG (reference sequence). V was cut by 0 bases and J by 4 bases, with 6 bases left in between. The CDR3 totals 12 residues. The CDR3: CAWSVRVTEAFF. The CDR3 nucleotides are TGTGCCTGGAGTGTTCGGGTCACTGAAGCTTTCTTT.

The gene calls are TRBV19 and TRBJ2-7; maybe TRBD1 (6 bases). This CDR3 spans 16 amino acids. Trimming left V 3 bases short and J 0 bases short, with 15 bases between. The germline CDR1 and CDR2 sequences are LNHDA and SQIVND (reference sequence). The CDR3 region has the DNA TGTGCCAGTAGTATTGCAGGGGACCCGAGCTCCTACGAGCAGTACTTC. This encodes CASSIAGDPSSYEQYF.

The rearrangement joins TRBV19 to TRBJ2-5; TRBD1 agrees at 8 bases. After removal of 6 bases from V and 2 bases from J, the junction contained 14 bases not matched to a gene. The CDR3 spans 17 residues. CDR1 LNHDA and CDR2 SQIVND come from the germline V gene (reference sequence). As DNA, the CDR3 is TGTGCCAGTAGATCTGGGGCAGGGGGCGAGTGGCAAGAGACCCAGTACTTC. This sequence encodes CASRSGAGGEWQETQYF. Full variable domain (missing parts from reference TRBV19 and TRBJ2-5): DGGITQSPKYLFRKEGQNVTLSCEQNLNHDAMYWYRQDPGQGLRLIYYSQIVNDFQKGDIAEGYSVSREKKESFPLTVTSAQKNPTAFYLCASRSGAGGEWQETQYFGPGTRLLVL.

The chain recombines TRBV7-8 with TRBJ2-5; tentative D call: TRBD1 (5 bases). The germline CDR1 and CDR2 sequences are SGHVS and FQNEAQ. V was shortened by 3 bases and J by 1 base, with 12 bases between the two germline ends. There are 15 residues in the CDR3. CDR3 DNA sequence: TGTGCCAGCAGCTTTGCCCAGGGATCCCAAGAGACCCAGTACTTC. Protein sequence: CASSFAQGSQETQYF. Full variable domain (remainder filled in from reference TRBV7-8 and TRBJ2-5): GAGVSQSPRYKVAKRGQDVALRCDPISGHVSLFWYQQALGQGPEFLTYFQNEAQLDKSGLPSDRFFAERPEGSVSTLKIQRTQQEDSAVYLCASSFAQGSQETQYFGPGTRLLVL.

In nucleotides, the CDR3 is TGTGCCAGCAGCCGCCCCCGGGCGGGAGGGATGAATGAGCAGTTCTTC. Its protein is CASSRPRAGGMNEQFF. The chain uses TRBV6-2 or TRBV6-3 and TRBJ2-1, with 9 positions matching TRBD2. Germline lookup yields CDR1 MNHEY and CDR2 SVGEGT. V was pared by 6 bases and J by 7 bases, with 13 bases of the junction left unmatched. The CDR3 is 16 amino acids.

V gene TRBV19 combines with J gene TRBJ1-2, with TRBD1 matching 7 bases. The length of the CDR3 is 16 residues. In germline, CDR1 is LNHDA, CDR2 SQIVND (reference sequence). Trimming took 4 bases from V and 0 from J; bases not matched to a gene: 8. The chain's CDR3 is CASSTFTGATNYGYTF. Written as DNA, the CDR3 is TGTGCCAGTAGTACGTTCACAGGGGCGACTAACTATGGCTACACCTTC.

CDR3 nucleotide sequence: TGTGCCAGCAGCCCCCCCGTATCCTACGAGCAGTACTTC. Amino acid sequence: CASSPPVSYEQYF. V and J are TRBV9 and TRBJ2-7; D not resolved. The V gene lost 4 bases and the J gene lost 1 base, with 9 bases spanning the gap. The CDR3 totals 13 residues. Germline V gene sequence: CDR1 SGDLS, CDR2 YYNGEE.

The rearrangement joins TRBV7-8 to TRBJ1-5; 7 nucleotides line up with TRBD1. The CDR3 is 16 amino acids. Per the germline V gene, CDR1 is SGHVS and CDR2 is FQNEAQ. Trimming cost V 0 bases and J 5 bases; bases outside gene matches: 7. CDR3 sequence (DNA): TGTGCCAGCAGCTTAGCCAGAGGACAGGTTTATCAGCCCCAGCATTTT. Encoded protein: CASSLARGQVYQPQHF.

This chain links TRBV3-1 (or the pseudogene TRBV3-2) with TRBJ2-1, with 7 bases fitting TRBD2. This CDR3 is built from 15 residues. From germline, CDR1 is LGHDT and CDR2 YNNKEL (reference sequence). Trimming cost V 1 base and J 7 bases; bases outside gene matches: 7. The CDR3 loop is CASSQVPLASNEQFF. In DNA, the CDR3 is TGTGCCAGCAGCCAAGTCCCACTAGCGTCTAATGAGCAGTTCTTC.

This clone was observed once. The rearrangement links TRBV12-5 to TRBJ2-1, with D maybe TRBD1 (6 bases). Trimming stripped 5 bases from V and 5 bases from J, with 16 bases between. The germline V gene encodes CDR1 LGHNT and CDR2 FRNRAP. The CDR3 runs 15 residues. CDR3 amino acids: CASGPGTLLNNEQFF. CDR3 sequence (DNA): TGTGCTAGTGGTCCCGGGACACTTCTAAACAATGAGCAGTTCTTC.

The chain links TRBV19 to TRBJ1-1, with TRBD1 matching over 7 bases. Per germline, CDR1 LNHDA and CDR2 SQIVND (reference sequence). V was pared by 2 bases and J by 1 base, with 4 bases of the junction left unmatched. This CDR3 spans 15 amino acids. CDR3 sequence reads: CASSIPTGANTEAFF. As DNA, the CDR3 is TGTGCCAGTAGTATACCAACAGGGGCGAACACTGAAGCTTTCTTT. The complete variable domain, with remaining parts taken from reference TRBV19 and TRBJ1-1, reads DGGITQSPKYLFRKEGQNVTLSCEQNLNHDAMYWYRQDPGQGLRLIYYSQIVNDFQKGDIAEGYSVSREKKESFPLTVTSAQKNPTAFYLCASSIPTGANTEAFFGQGTRLTVV.

V and J are TRBV25-1 and TRBJ1-1; D ambiguous. Per germline, CDR1 MGHDK and CDR2 SYGVNS. The CDR3 runs to 12 residues. V was cut by 3 bases and J by 1 base, with 3 bases left in between. CDR3 loop: CASSDRNTEAFF. The CDR3 DNA reads as TGTGCCAGCAGTGACCGGAACACTGAAGCTTTCTTT.

The genes are TRBV5-6 and TRBJ2-7, with TRBD1 matching over 10 bases. Losses at the gene ends were 3 bases for V and 2 bases for J; bases not matched to a gene: 8. The CDR3 consists of 16 residues. Germline values: CDR1 SGHDT, CDR2 YYEEEE. CDR3 nucleotide sequence: TGTGCCAGCAGCTCAATTCCGGGACAGGGGACCTACGAGCAGTACTTC. It translates to CASSSIPGQGTYEQYF.

This chain connects TRBV6-2 or TRBV6-3 to TRBJ2-3, with a possible D match to TRBD2 (5 bases). Germline V CDR1 and CDR2: MNHEY, SVGEGT. V was clipped by 2 bases and J by 5 bases, with 14 bases between them. This CDR3 is built from 15 residues. CDR3 residues: CASSYGAGGQDTQYF. CDR3 nucleotides: TGTGCCAGCAGTTACGGCGCGGGTGGCCAAGATACGCAGTATTTT.

The V gene is TRBV4-2, the J gene TRBJ2-1; 14 nucleotides agree with TRBD2. J gave up 8 bases and V 0 bases, and 9 bases lay outside the gene matches. Germline V CDR1 and CDR2: LGHNA, YNFKEQ. CDR3 size: 18 residues. The CDR3 nucleotides read TGTGCCAGCAGCCAAGATCGACTAGCGGGAGGGCCATTGGATGAGCAGTTCTTC. Protein: CASSQDRLAGGPLDEQFF.

V gene TRBV4-1 combines with J gene TRBJ2-1, with 7 positions matching TRBD2. Germline V gene sequence: CDR1 MGHRA, CDR2 YSYEKL. J lost 1 base, V lost 0 bases, and 15 bases had no gene match. The CDR3 consists of 20 residues. This chain's CDR3 is CASSQDPHWALAVSYNEQFF. Written as DNA, the CDR3 is TGCGCCAGCAGCCAAGATCCTCATTGGGCGCTAGCGGTATCCTACAATGAGCAGTTCTTC.

The genes are TRBV5-1 and TRBJ2-1; 10 bases fit TRBD2. Trimming removed 4 bases from V and 2 bases from J; junction bases left unmatched: 3. The germline V gene encodes CDR1 SGHRS and CDR2 YFSETQ. The CDR3 is made up of 15 amino acids. CDR3 loop: CASSPAGGTYNEQFF. The CDR3 bases are TGCGCCAGCAGCCCAGCGGGAGGGACCTACAATGAGCAGTTCTTC.

The V and J genes are TRBV6-6 and TRBJ1-1; 10 nucleotides line up with TRBD1. This CDR3 is built from 15 residues. V was pared by 0 bases and J by 4 bases, with 2 bases of the junction left unmatched. Germline CDR1 reads MNHNY; CDR2 reads SVGAGI (reference sequence). CDR3 sequence reads: CASSYSGDRGTEAFF. As DNA, the CDR3 is TGTGCCAGCAGTTACTCGGGGGACAGGGGCACTGAAGCTTTCTTT.